This T cell receptor beta chain was recorded in a study of response to subunit inactivated influenza vaccine. Study-level findings and limits: The authors put forward the suggestion that each seasonal influenza vaccination may bring in only a limited number of new T cells.

This clonotype was counted only a few times. The antigen is unknown. There are 16 residues in the CDR3. Germline assignment: CDR1 MNHNS and CDR2 SASEGT. Unmatched junction bases numbered 11, after V lost 5 bases and J lost 7 bases. TCRdb re-called the RT-PCR reads through MiXCR, storing one row per CDR3 protein. The sample contains fewer than 350,000 distinct CDR3 sequences, 20% to 25% of which appear only once. The receptor's source is a man between 50 and 70 years old who received an inactivated influenza vaccine. V usage is TRBV6-1 and J usage is TRBJ1-5, with 10 bases matching TRBD1. Sequencing was performed on PBMCs from blood, taken 21 months after vaccination. The DNA of the CDR3 is TGTGCCAGCAGTCCAGCAACCGGGACAGGGGCCCAGCCCCAGCATTTT. Translating it yields CASSPATGTGAQPQHF.